The text below deals with one TCR beta chain. This entry is derived from a study of blood T cell repertoires in COVID-19. Study context: There were acute and convalescent COVID-19 samples, and they came from the United States, Italy and Spain.

Data came from immunoSEQ multiplex PCR; TCRdb stores just in-frame clones and leaves some out. Of about 320,000 clones listed, roughly 86% are singletons. Germline V gives CDR1 SEHNR, CDR2 FQNEAQ (reference sequence). The J segment lost 7 bases and the V segment lost 5 bases, leaving 7 bases of the junction unmatched. This CDR3 region has 13 residues. The rearrangement links TRBV7-9 to TRBJ2-7; 8 bases agree with TRBD1. This receptor was obtained from a young woman who had recovered from COVID-19. Sequenced: PBMCs or T cells enriched from blood (not recorded which). CDR3 DNA sequence: TGTGCCAGCAGCCAGGACAGGGATGGGGAGCAGTACTTC. This translates into CASSQDRDGEQYF. The complete variable domain, with remaining parts taken from reference TRBV7-9 and TRBJ2-7, reads DTGVSQNPRHKITKRGQNVTFRCDPISEHNRLYWYRQTLGQGPEFLTYFQNEAQLEKSRLLSDRFSAERPKGSFSTLEIQRTEQGDSAMYLCASSQDRDGEQYFGPGTRLTVT.